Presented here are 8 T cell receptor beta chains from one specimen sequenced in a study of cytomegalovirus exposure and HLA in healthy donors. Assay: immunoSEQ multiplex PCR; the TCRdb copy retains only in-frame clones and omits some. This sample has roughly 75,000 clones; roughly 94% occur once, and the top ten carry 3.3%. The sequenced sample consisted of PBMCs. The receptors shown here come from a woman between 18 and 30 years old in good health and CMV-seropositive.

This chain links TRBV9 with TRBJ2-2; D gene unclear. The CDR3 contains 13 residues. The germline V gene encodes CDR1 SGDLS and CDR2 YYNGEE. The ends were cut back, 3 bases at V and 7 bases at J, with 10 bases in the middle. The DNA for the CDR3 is TGTGCCAGCAGCGAGCTCTCGGGCGGGGAGCTGTTTTTT. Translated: CASSELSGGELFF.

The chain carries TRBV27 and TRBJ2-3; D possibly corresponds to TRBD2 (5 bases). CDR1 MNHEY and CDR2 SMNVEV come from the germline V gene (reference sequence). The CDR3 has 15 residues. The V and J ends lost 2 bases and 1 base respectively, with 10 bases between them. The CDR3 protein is CASSLRGWGTDTQYF. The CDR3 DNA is TGTGCCAGCAGTTTAAGAGGGTGGGGCACAGATACGCAGTATTTT.

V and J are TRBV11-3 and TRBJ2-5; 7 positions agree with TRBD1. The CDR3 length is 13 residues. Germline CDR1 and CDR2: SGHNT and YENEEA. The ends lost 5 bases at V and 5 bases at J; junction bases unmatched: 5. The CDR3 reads CASSPTGLETQYF. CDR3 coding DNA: TGTGCCAGCAGCCCGACAGGGCTGGAGACCCAGTACTTC.

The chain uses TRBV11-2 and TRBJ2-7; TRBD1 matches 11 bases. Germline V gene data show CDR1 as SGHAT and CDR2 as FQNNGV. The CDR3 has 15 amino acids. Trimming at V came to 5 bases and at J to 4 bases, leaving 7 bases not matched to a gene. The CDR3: CASSPRTGGGYEQYF. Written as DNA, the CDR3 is TGTGCCAGCAGCCCCCGGACAGGGGGCGGTTACGAGCAGTACTTC.

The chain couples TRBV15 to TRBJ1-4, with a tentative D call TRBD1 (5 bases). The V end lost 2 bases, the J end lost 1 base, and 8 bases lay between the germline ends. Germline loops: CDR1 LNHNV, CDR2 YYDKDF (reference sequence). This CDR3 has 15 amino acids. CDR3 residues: CATSRQGGTNEKLFF. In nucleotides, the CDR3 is TGTGCCACCAGCAGACAGGGAGGAACTAATGAAAAACTGTTTTTT.

CDR3 residues: CASSQETGVPNEKLFF. For the CDR3, the DNA is TGCGCCAGCAGCCAGGAGACAGGGGTTCCTAATGAAAAACTGTTTTTT. This chain uses TRBV5-1 with TRBJ1-4; TRBD1 matches at 8 bases. The V gene end was trimmed by 4 bases and the J gene end by 3 bases; junction bases not matched to a gene: 8. The CDR3 is made up of 16 amino acids. CDR1 and CDR2 (germline): SGHRS, YFSETQ. Full variable domain (outside the CDR3, taken from reference TRBV5-1 and TRBJ1-4): KAGVTQTPRYLIKTRGQQVTLSCSPISGHRSVSWYQQTPGQGLQFLFEYFSETQRNKGNFPGRFSGRQFSNSRSEMNVSTLELGDSALYLCASSQETGVPNEKLFFGSGTQLSVL.

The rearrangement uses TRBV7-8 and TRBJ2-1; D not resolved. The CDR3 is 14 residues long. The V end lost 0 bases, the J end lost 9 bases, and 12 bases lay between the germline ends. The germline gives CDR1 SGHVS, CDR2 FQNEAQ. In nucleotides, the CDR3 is TGTGCCAGCAGCTTAGCTGAACCCCGCGGTGAGCAGTTCTTC. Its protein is CASSLAEPRGEQFF.

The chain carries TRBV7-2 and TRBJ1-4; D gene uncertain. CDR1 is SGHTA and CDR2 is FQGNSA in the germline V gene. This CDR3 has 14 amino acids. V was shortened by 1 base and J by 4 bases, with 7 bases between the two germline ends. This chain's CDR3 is CASSLDRSNEKLFF. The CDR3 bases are TGTGCCAGCAGCTTAGATCGCAGTAATGAAAAACTGTTTTTT.